Below, 10 T cell receptor beta chains from the same sample are listed, as sequenced in a study of T cell responses to AZD1222 COVID-19 vaccine. The data were produced by immunoSEQ multiplex PCR, yet TCRdb's version contains in-frame clones alone and is incomplete. The sample has about 130,000 clones; approximately 90% are singletons. The source was peripheral blood, collected on day 0 of AZD1222 vaccination. These receptors were collected from an adult in good health.

This clone has a single count. This sample also contains other DNA sequences that code for the same CDR3. This chain uses TRBV6-2 or TRBV6-3 with TRBJ2-7; no clear D. The CDR3 has 12 residues. Germline V gene data show CDR1 as MNHEY and CDR2 as SVGEGT. V was clipped by 4 bases and J by 4 bases, with 8 bases between them. The DNA of the CDR3 is TGTGCCAGCAGTTGGACCGGATACGAGCAGTACTTC. This codes for CASSWTGYEQYF.

The genes are TRBV2 and TRBJ1-6, with 10 nucleotides matching TRBD1. The CDR3 consists of 14 residues. V was pared by 4 bases and J by 9 bases, with 3 bases of the junction left unmatched. Germline V lookup: CDR1 SNHLY, CDR2 FYNNEI. CDR3 nucleotides: TGTGCCAGCAGTGGACAGGGGGCCGGTTCACCCCTCCACTTT. Translated, it gives CASSGQGAGSPLHF.

The J gene is TRBJ1-1, the V gene TRBV6-1; D is ambiguous. The CDR3 is 14 amino acids. The V end was cut by 3 bases, the J end by 1 base, with 9 bases between. Germline V gives CDR1 MNHNS, CDR2 SASEGT. The CDR3 region is CASSDGVPNTEAFF. The CDR3, as DNA: TGTGCCAGCAGTGATGGAGTTCCGAACACTGAAGCTTTCTTT.

CDR3 coding DNA: TGCGCCAGCAGTCAATCGAAGCAGCGGAATCAGCCCCAGCATTTT. Its translation: CASSQSKQRNQPQHF. J is TRBJ1-5 and V is TRBV23-1; D ambiguous. TRBV23-1 is filed as an ORF, its function uncertain. The CDR3 is made up of 15 amino acids. Trimming removed 0 bases at V and 4 bases at J, with 10 bases between.

The V call is TRBV12-3 or TRBV12-4, the J call TRBJ1-1; no clear D gene. Trimming removed 2 bases at V and 3 bases at J, with 7 bases between. CDR3 length equals 13 residues. CDR3 nucleotide sequence: TGTGCCAGCAGTTTAAGGGAGGACACTGAAGCTTTCTTT. As protein: CASSLREDTEAFF.

V is TRBV27 and J is TRBJ2-7; possible D gene TRBD2, 5 bases. There are 13 residues in the CDR3. Germline V CDR1 and CDR2: MNHEY, SMNVEV (reference sequence). The ends were cut back, 5 bases at V and 2 bases at J, with 10 bases in the middle. The CDR3 region has the DNA TGTGCCAGCAGTGTGGGAGTGCCCTACGAGCAGTACTTC. Translated: CASSVGVPYEQYF.

This chain uses TRBV7-8 with TRBJ1-5; the D gene is possibly TRBD1 (6 bases). Germline values: CDR1 SGHVS, CDR2 FQNEAQ. CDR3 length: 15 residues. Trimming shortened V by 1 base and J by 6 bases, and 13 bases separated the two germline ends. CDR3 nucleotide sequence: TGTGCCAGCAGCTTAGGACGGGGGGGCGGTCAGCCCCAGCATTTT. Its translation is CASSLGRGGGQPQHF.

This rearrangement joins TRBV4-3 to TRBJ2-1, with D perhaps TRBD2 (7 bases). CDR1 and CDR2 (germline): LGHNA, YSLEER. V lost 1 base to trimming and J lost 9 bases, with 22 bases between them. The CDR3 runs 17 residues. CDR3 in amino acids: CASSQAGGGVRRGEQFF. The DNA for the CDR3 is TGCGCCAGCAGCCAAGCAGGAGGGGGGGTTCGGAGGGGTGAGCAGTTCTTC.

The V call is TRBV6-5, the J call TRBJ2-7, with TRBD2 matching 8 bases. The CDR3 has 15 amino acids. V shed 7 bases, J shed 4 bases, and the junction held 12 bases outside the gene matches. CDR1 MNHEY and CDR2 SVGAGI come from the germline V gene. DNA of the CDR3: TGTGCCAGCACCCGCCGGGGGGGGTCCCTATACGAGCAGTACTTC. The encoded protein is CASTRRGGSLYEQYF.

J is TRBJ2-5 and V is TRBV10-3; D is possibly TRBD1 (5 bases). In germline, CDR1 is ENHRY, CDR2 SYGVKD. Trimming removed 6 bases from V and 5 bases from J, with 16 bases in between. The CDR3 has 14 amino acids. The CDR3 coding sequence is TGTGCCATCAGCGAGGCTGGGGCCGGGGAGACCCAGTACTTC. Translated: CAISEAGAGETQYF.